The clone carrying this T cell receptor (beta chain) was seen at least ten times. The CDR3 extends over 13 amino acids. Germline V CDR1 and CDR2: SGHRS, YFSETQ. V was clipped by 4 bases and J by 5 bases, with 12 bases between them. The sample comes from a study of identical twins. A template switching step contributed a universal primer site, while unique molecular identifiers were present in the cDNA. Using its own MiXCR run on the 5' RACE reads, TCRdb lists one record per CDR3 protein. Altogether just under 550,000 distinct CDR3 sequences are present, roughly 15% being singletons, with the ten largest covering roughly 0.4%. This same sample was also part of a study on yellow fever vaccine responses in identical twins.

The sequenced material came from CD4+ T cells sorted from blood. This chain connects TRBV5-1 to TRBJ2-5, with D possibly matching TRBD1 (6 bases). This receptor was taken from a woman aged 18 to 35 in good health. CDR3 region: CASSLQGSETQYF. CDR3 sequence (DNA): TGCGCCAGCAGCCTACAGGGTAGTGAGACCCAGTACTTC.